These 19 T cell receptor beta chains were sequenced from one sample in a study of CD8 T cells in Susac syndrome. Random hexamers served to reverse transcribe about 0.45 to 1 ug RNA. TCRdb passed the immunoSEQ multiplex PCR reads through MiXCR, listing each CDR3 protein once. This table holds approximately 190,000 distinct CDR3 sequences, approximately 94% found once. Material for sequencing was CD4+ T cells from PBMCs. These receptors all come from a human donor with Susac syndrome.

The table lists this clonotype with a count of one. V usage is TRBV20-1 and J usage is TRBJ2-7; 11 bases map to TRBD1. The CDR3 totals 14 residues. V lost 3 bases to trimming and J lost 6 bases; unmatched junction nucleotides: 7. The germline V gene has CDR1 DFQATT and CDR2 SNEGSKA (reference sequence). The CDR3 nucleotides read TGCAGTGCTAGGAGGACAGGGGGCTTTGGCGAGCAGTACTTC. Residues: CSARRTGGFGEQYF.

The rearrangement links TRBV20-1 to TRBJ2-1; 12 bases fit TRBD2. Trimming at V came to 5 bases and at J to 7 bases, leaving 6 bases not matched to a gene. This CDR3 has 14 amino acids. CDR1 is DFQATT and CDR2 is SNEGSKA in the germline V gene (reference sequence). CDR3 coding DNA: TGCAGTGCTTCTAGCGGGGGGGCCTTAAATGAGCAGTTCTTC. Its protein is CSASSGGALNEQFF.

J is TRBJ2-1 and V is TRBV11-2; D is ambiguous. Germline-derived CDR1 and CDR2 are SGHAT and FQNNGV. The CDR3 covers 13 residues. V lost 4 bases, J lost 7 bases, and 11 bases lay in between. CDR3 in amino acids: CASSSDGRNEQFF. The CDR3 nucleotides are TGTGCCAGCAGCTCCGACGGGCGGAATGAGCAGTTCTTC.

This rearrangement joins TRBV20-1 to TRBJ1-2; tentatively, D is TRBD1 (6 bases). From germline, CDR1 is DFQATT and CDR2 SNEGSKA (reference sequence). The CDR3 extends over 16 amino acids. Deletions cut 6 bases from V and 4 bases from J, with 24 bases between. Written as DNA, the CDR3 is TGCAGTGCAGGCCGGGGCCAGGGGTCGGGTGGCTATGGCTACACCTTC. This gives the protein CSAGRGQGSGGYGYTF.

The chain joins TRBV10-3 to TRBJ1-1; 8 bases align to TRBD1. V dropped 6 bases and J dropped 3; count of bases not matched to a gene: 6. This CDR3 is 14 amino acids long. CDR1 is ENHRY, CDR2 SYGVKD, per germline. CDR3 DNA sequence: TGTGCCATCAGCCTACAGGGGGGCCACACTGAAGCTTTCTTT. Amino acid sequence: CAISLQGGHTEAFF.

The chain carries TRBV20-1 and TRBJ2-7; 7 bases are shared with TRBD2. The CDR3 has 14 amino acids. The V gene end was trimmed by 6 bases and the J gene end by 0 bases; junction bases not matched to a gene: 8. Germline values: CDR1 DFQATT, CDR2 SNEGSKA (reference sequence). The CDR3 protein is CSAPRRGTSYEQYF. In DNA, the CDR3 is TGCAGTGCCCCCAGGCGGGGGACCTCCTACGAGCAGTACTTC.

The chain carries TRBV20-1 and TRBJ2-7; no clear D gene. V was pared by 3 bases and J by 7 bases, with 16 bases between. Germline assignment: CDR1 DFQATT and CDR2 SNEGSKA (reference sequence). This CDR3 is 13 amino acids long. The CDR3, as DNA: TGCAGTGCTAGGACCAACCAGTGGAAAGAGCAGTACTTC. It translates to CSARTNQWKEQYF.

The chain's CDR3 is CASSLGWGGDEQYF. For the CDR3, the DNA is TGCGCCAGCAGCTTGGGGTGGGGCGGCGACGAGCAGTACTTC. The J gene is TRBJ2-7, the V gene TRBV5-1, with D possibly matching TRBD1 (5 bases). Germline-derived CDR1 and CDR2 are SGHRS and YFSETQ. The germline V and J ends were trimmed by 0 bases and 5 bases, with 12 bases remaining between them. This CDR3 spans 14 amino acids.

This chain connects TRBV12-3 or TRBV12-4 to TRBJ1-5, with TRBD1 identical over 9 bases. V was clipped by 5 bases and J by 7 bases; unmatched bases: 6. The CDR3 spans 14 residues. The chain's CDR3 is CASSGDRVNQPQHF. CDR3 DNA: TGTGCCAGCAGTGGGGACAGGGTTAACCAGCCCCAGCATTTT.

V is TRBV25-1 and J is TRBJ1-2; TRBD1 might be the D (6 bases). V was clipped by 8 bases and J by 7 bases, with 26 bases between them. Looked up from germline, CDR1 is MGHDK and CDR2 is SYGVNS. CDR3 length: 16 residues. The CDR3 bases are TGTGCCAGCGGGAGGGGGGCGGATAGCGGGACGTCTGGCTACACCTTC. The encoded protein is CASGRGADSGTSGYTF.

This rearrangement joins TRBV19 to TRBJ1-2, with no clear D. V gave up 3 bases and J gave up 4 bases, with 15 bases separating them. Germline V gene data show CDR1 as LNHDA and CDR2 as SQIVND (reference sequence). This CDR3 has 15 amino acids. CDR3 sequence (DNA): TGTGCCAGTAGTATTTCTCCGGAAGGCTCCTATGGCTACACCTTC. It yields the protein CASSISPEGSYGYTF.

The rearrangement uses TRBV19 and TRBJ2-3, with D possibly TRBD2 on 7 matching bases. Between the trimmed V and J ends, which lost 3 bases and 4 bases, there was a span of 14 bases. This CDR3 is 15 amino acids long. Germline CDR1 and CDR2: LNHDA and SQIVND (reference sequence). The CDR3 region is CASSIGRGQADTQYF. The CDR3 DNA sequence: TGTGCCAGTAGTATCGGGCGGGGGCAAGCAGATACGCAGTATTTT.

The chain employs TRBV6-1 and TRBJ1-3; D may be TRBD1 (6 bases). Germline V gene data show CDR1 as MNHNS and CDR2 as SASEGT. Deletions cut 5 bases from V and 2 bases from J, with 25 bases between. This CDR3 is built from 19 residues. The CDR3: CASSRTWDSSGVAGNTIYF. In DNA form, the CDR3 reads TGTGCCAGCAGTCGAACTTGGGACTCGTCAGGGGTAGCTGGAAACACCATATATTTT.

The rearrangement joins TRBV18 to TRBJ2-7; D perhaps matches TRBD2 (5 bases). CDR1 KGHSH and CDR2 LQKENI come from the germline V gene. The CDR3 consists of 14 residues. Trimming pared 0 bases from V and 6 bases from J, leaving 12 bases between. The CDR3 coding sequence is TGTGCCAGCTCACCACCGGGAGAAGTGGGCGAGCAGTACTTC. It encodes CASSPPGEVGEQYF.

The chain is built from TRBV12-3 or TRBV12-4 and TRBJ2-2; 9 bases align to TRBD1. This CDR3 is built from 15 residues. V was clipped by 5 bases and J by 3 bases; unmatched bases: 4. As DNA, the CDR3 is TGTGCCAGCAGTGCAGGACAGGGGTACACCGGGGAGCTGTTTTTT. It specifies CASSAGQGYTGELFF.

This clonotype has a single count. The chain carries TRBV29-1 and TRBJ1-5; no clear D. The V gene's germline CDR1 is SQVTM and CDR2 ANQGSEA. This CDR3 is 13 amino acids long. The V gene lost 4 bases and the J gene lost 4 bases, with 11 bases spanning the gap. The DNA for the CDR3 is TGCAGCGTTGCGTTTAAGGAGAATCAGCCCCAGCATTTT. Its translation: CSVAFKENQPQHF. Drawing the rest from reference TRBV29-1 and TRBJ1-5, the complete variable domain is SAVISQKPSRDICQRGTSLTIQCQVDSQVTMMFWYRQQPGQSLTLIATANQGSEATYESGFVIDKFPISRPNLTFSTLTVSNMSPEDSSIYLCSVAFKENQPQHFGDGTRLSIL.

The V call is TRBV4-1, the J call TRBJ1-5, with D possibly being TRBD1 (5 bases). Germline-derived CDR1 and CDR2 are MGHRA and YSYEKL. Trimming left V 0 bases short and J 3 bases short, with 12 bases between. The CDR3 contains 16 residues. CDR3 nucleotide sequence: TGCGCCAGCAGCCAAGAAGTGGGACGATACAATCAGCCCCAGCATTTT. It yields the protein CASSQEVGRYNQPQHF.

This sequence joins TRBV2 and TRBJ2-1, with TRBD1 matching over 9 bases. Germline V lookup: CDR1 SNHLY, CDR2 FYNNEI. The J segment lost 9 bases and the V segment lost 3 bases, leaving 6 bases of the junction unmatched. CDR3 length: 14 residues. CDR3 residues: CASSENRGQAEQFF. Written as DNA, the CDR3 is TGTGCCAGCAGTGAGAACAGGGGGCAAGCTGAGCAGTTCTTC. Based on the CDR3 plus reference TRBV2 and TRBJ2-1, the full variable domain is EPEVTQTPSHQVTQMGQEVILRCVPISNHLYFYWYRQILGQKVEFLVSFYNNEISEKSEIFDDQFSVERPDGSNFTLKIRSTKLEDSAMYFCASSENRGQAEQFFGPGTRLTVL.

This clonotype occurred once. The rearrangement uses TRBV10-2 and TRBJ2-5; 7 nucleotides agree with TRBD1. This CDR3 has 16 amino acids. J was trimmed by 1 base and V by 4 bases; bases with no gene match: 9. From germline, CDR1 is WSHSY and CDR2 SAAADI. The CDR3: CASSVNQGEPQETQYF. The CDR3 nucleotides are TGCGCCAGCAGTGTGAATCAGGGGGAACCCCAAGAGACCCAGTACTTC.